This TCR beta chain originates from a study of response to subunit inactivated influenza vaccine. MiXCR, run by TCRdb on the RT-PCR reads, gives a single entry per CDR3 protein. The data contain about 540,000 distinct CDR3 sequences, around 21% of them singletons. Germline lookup yields CDR1 MNHEY and CDR2 SVGAGI. The CDR3 runs 17 residues. V was shortened by 2 bases and J by 2 bases, with 19 bases between the two germline ends. This clonotype was picked up a small number of times. This sample was also put to use in a study of T cells expressing NK-cell markers. That work states: Production of TCR beta cDNA relied on 5'RACE template switching with UMIs. One of the eight sequenced donors was seronegative, whereas the other seven were HCMV-seropositive. With an anti-gamma-delta TCR antibody, sorting in several experiments was kept to alpha-beta TCR T cells.

The TCR sequence derives from a man aged 50 to 60 who received an inactivated influenza vaccine. V gene TRBV6-5 combines with J gene TRBJ2-7; the D is unclear. Sequencing used CD4+ T cells sorted from PBMCs, obtained about 13 days after vaccination. CDR3 sequence reads: CASSYTRPQSGPYEQYF. The CDR3 region has the DNA TGTGCCAGCAGTTACACGAGACCCCAAAGTGGTCCCTACGAGCAGTACTTC.